Each of the 17 T cell receptor beta chains below was sequenced from the same sample in a study of T-cell reconstitution after alpha-beta-depleted transplantation in children. TCRbeta library construction was performed incorporating unique molecular identifiers. In TCRdb, the PCR reads were re-called with MiXCR into one record per CDR3 protein. The table lists around 76,000 distinct CDR3 sequences, 15% to 20% of them singletons. The specimen comprised PBMCs, mostly from graft donor cells, sampled 360 days after TCRalphabeta/CD19-depleted stem cell transplant. The receptors come from a male patient between 2 and 15 years old who had a stem cell transplant for acute lymphoblastic leukemia, so the T cells may come from the graft donor.

The chain has TRBV10-3 and TRBJ2-3, with 8 bases that match TRBD2. The trim removed 5 bases at V and 5 bases at J, leaving 6 bases unmatched. Germline-derived CDR1 and CDR2 are ENHRY and SYGVKD. CDR3 length equals 14 residues. This chain's CDR3 is CAISHLAGRDTQYF. CDR3 coding DNA: TGTGCCATCAGTCACTTAGCGGGAAGAGATACGCAGTATTTT.

CDR3 DNA: TGTGCCAACTTCCGTGCGGCTAGCGGGAGCAATGAGCAGTTCTTC. Translation: CANFRAASGSNEQFF. This chain connects TRBV6-1 to TRBJ2-1, with 10 bases aligning to TRBD2. This CDR3 region has 15 residues. In germline, CDR1 is MNHNS, CDR2 SASEGT. V trimming: 10 bases; J trimming: 6 bases; junction bases outside the gene matches: 12.

This sequence joins TRBV10-3 and TRBJ1-4; no reliable D call. CDR1 and CDR2 from the germline V gene are ENHRY and SYGVKD. CDR3 length: 14 amino acids. V was trimmed by 0 bases and J by 10 bases, leaving 12 bases between them. In nucleotides, the CDR3 is TGTGCCATCAGTGAGTCGGACGGGCCGCGAAAACTGTTTTTT. It codes for CAISESDGPRKLFF.

This clonotype was seen at least ten times. This chain connects TRBV20-1 to TRBJ1-3, with D uncertain. The germline gives CDR1 DFQATT, CDR2 SNEGSKA (reference sequence). The V gene lost 2 bases and the J gene lost 2 bases, with 4 bases spanning the gap. This CDR3 has 12 residues. CDR3 amino acids: CSARRAGNTIYF. The CDR3 DNA is TGCAGTGCTAGAAGGGCTGGAAACACCATATATTTT.

This clonotype has a handful of counts. This chain uses TRBV6-5 with TRBJ2-3; unclear D gene. Germline CDR1 and CDR2: MNHEY and SVGAGI. The V end lost 0 bases, the J end lost 2 bases, and 3 bases lay between the germline ends. The CDR3 length is 13 residues. The CDR3 spells CASSYSYTDTQYF. The DNA of the CDR3 is TGTGCCAGCAGTTACTCCTACACAGATACGCAGTATTTT.

This clonotype was observed at least ten times. This chain joins TRBV27 and TRBJ2-2; D possibly corresponds to TRBD1 (7 bases). The CDR3 covers 17 residues. Trimming took off 3 bases at V and 1 base at J, with 15 bases between the two ends. From germline, CDR1 is MNHEY and CDR2 SMNVEV (reference sequence). This chain's CDR3 is CASSFIYQGGNTGELFF. For the CDR3, the DNA is TGTGCCAGCAGTTTCATCTACCAGGGGGGGAACACCGGGGAGCTGTTTTTT.

The V and J genes are TRBV5-1 and TRBJ2-1, with 8 bases lining up with TRBD2. The CDR3 has 16 residues. Germline values: CDR1 SGHRS, CDR2 YFSETQ. V shed 4 bases and J 3 bases; nucleotides not matched to a gene: 9. The CDR3: CASSALGRALYNEQFF. The DNA for the CDR3 is TGCGCCAGCAGCGCTCTCGGGAGGGCCCTCTACAATGAGCAGTTCTTC.

This clonotype was recorded a few times. The chain joins TRBV12-3 or TRBV12-4 to TRBJ2-1; 13 nucleotides match TRBD2. V dropped 3 bases and J dropped 8; count of bases not matched to a gene: 7. The CDR3 contains 16 residues. CDR3 DNA sequence: TGTGCCAGCAGTTTCCCGGGACTAGCGGGATCATATGAGCAGTTCTTC. Its protein product is CASSFPGLAGSYEQFF.

This clonotype was picked up a small number of times. The chain carries TRBV3-1 and TRBJ1-5; D gene unclear. CDR3 length: 14 amino acids. Germline-derived CDR1 and CDR2 are LGHDT and YNNKEL (reference sequence). Trimming pared 1 base from V and 6 bases from J, leaving 10 bases between. The CDR3 protein is CASSQGIGSQPQHF. In DNA form, the CDR3 reads TGTGCCAGCAGCCAAGGAATAGGGAGTCAGCCCCAGCATTTT.

This clonotype was seen ten or more times. The chain employs TRBV24-1 and TRBJ2-5; 8 bases are shared with TRBD1. V was clipped by 12 bases and J by 4 bases; unmatched bases: 3. This CDR3 has 11 amino acids. The germline V gene has CDR1 KGHDR and CDR2 SFDVKD. The CDR3 spells CAVGQGETQYF. CDR3 coding DNA: TGTGCCGTCGGACAGGGAGAGACCCAGTACTTC.

The CDR3 loop reads CASSEFRDSYEQYF. The CDR3 DNA reads as TGTGCCAGCAGTGAATTCCGGGACTCCTACGAGCAGTACTTC. This chain links TRBV6-1 with TRBJ2-7, with TRBD2 as a possible D gene (5 bases). The CDR3 has 14 amino acids. CDR1 MNHNS and CDR2 SASEGT come from the germline V gene. V was clipped by 2 bases and J by 0 bases, with 8 bases between them.

This clonotype was picked up many times. This sequence joins TRBV12-3 or TRBV12-4 and TRBJ2-3; TRBD1 matches 7 bases. This CDR3 is built from 15 residues. Trimming took 4 bases from V and 5 from J; bases not matched to a gene: 9. The CDR3 is CASSSDRVWGDTQYF. CDR3 nucleotide sequence: TGTGCCAGCAGTTCCGACAGGGTGTGGGGAGATACGCAGTATTTT.

This clonotype was found a few times. The chain joins TRBV12-3 or TRBV12-4 to TRBJ2-7; the D gene could be TRBD1 or TRBD2 (5 bases each). This CDR3 has 12 amino acids. Trimming shortened V by 5 bases and J by 7 bases, and 12 bases separated the two germline ends. The chain's CDR3 is CASSPGTVEQYF. CDR3 nucleotide sequence: TGTGCCAGCAGTCCCGGGACCGTTGAGCAGTACTTC.

This clonotype was seen only a few times. V and J are TRBV7-9 and TRBJ2-7, with 12 nucleotides matching TRBD2. The CDR3 is 15 residues long. V shed 5 bases, J shed 2 bases, and the junction held 4 bases outside the gene matches. Germline values: CDR1 SEHNR, CDR2 FQNEAQ (reference sequence). The DNA for the CDR3 is TGTGCCAGCAGCCGTCCTAGCGGGAGGGCCTACGAGCAGTACTTC. This codes for CASSRPSGRAYEQYF.

The rearrangement uses TRBV15 and TRBJ2-7; D not resolved. Germline V CDR1 and CDR2: LNHNV, YYDKDF (reference sequence). The CDR3 extends over 15 amino acids. Deletions cut 0 bases from V and 2 bases from J, with 11 bases between. CDR3 region: CATSRELTLAYEQYF. The DNA of the CDR3 is TGTGCCACCAGCAGAGAATTGACACTCGCCTACGAGCAGTACTTC.

This clonotype turned up a few times. The V call is TRBV7-9, the J call TRBJ2-3, with D tentatively TRBD1 or TRBD2 (6 bases each). Germline assignment: CDR1 SEHNR and CDR2 FQNEAQ (reference sequence). CDR3 length: 16 residues. V was clipped by 1 base and J by 1 base, with 12 bases between them. CDR3 sequence: CASSLVGGGRTDTQYF. The CDR3 DNA sequence: TGTGCCAGCAGCTTAGTAGGGGGAGGACGCACAGATACGCAGTATTTT.

The chain is built from TRBV6-1 and TRBJ2-6; D is possibly TRBD1 (5 bases). This CDR3 spans 16 amino acids. Germline assignment: CDR1 MNHNS and CDR2 SASEGT. V lost 6 bases and J lost 2, with 14 bases in between. The CDR3 loop is CASRTIRQTGANVLTF. The CDR3 DNA sequence: TGTGCCAGCAGAACGATCCGACAGACTGGGGCCAACGTCCTGACTTTC.